Sequencing of this T cell receptor (beta chain) was carried out in a study of blood T cell repertoires in COVID-19. Study background: The origin of the acute and convalescent COVID-19 samples was the United States, Italy and Spain.

Methods used by the authors: Amplification of reference gene primers was used by the study to estimate nucleated cell counts. Assay: immunoSEQ multiplex PCR; the TCRdb copy retains only in-frame clones and omits some. That table gives V, J and clone size, and the DNA gave D and trimming. The data show approximately 260,000 clones, 75% to 90% seen once. Sequences were obtained from peripheral blood. This TCR derives from a woman in her seventies with COVID-19, enrolled during active disease.

CDR3 in DNA: TGTGCCAGCAGTTTGGACAGACTCAACTATGGCTACACCTTC. It encodes CASSLDRLNYGYTF. This chain connects TRBV28 to TRBJ1-2; possible D gene TRBD1, 6 bases. Trimming left V 3 bases short and J 2 bases short, with 10 bases between. The CDR3 sequence is 14 residues long. CDR1 and CDR2 from the germline V gene are MDHEN and SYDVKM.